A single sample gave rise to the 5 T cell receptor beta chains below, sequenced in a study of T cells in tuberculosis. Only in-frame clones appear in the TCRdb table, and some are missing; sequencing was by immunoSEQ multiplex PCR. The data hold approximately 49,000 clones, with 90% to 95% observed a single time. Time point defined: new active TB diagnosis, blood taken before or within 7 days of starting treatment. The sample in question was PBMCs, obtained at tuberculosis diagnosis. The receptors were sampled from an adult with tuberculosis.

The CDR3 reads CASSQAPKVLYEQYF. The CDR3 DNA reads as TGTGCCAGCAGCCAAGCCCCGAAAGTGTTATACGAGCAGTACTTC. The gene calls are TRBV7-2 and TRBJ2-7; D gene uncertain. Germline CDR1 and CDR2: SGHTA and FQGNSA. The V and J ends lost 5 bases and 4 bases respectively, with 18 bases between them. CDR3 length: 15 residues.

The CDR3 is CASRQMKTGGNTGELFF. Written as DNA, the CDR3 is TGCGCCAGCCGACAGATGAAGACAGGGGGGAACACCGGGGAGCTGTTTTTT. V usage is TRBV5-1 and J usage is TRBJ2-2; 9 bases match TRBD1. Germline V gene data show CDR1 as SGHRS and CDR2 as YFSETQ. This CDR3 contains 17 residues. After removal of 7 bases from V and 1 base from J, the junction contained 11 bases not matched to a gene.

V usage is TRBV6-4 and J usage is TRBJ2-3, with 9 bases aligning to TRBD2. Per germline, CDR1 MRHNA and CDR2 SNTAGT. The CDR3 runs 16 residues. The J segment lost 4 bases and the V segment lost 5 bases, leaving 10 bases of the junction unmatched. The CDR3 DNA reads as TGTGCCAGCAGTCTAACAGCGGGAGGTTTAGCAGATACGCAGTATTTT. Encoded protein: CASSLTAGGLADTQYF.

The rearrangement links TRBV29-1 to TRBJ2-3; 7 bases fit TRBD2. CDR1 is SQVTM and CDR2 is ANQGSEA in the germline V gene. V shed 3 bases, J shed 9 bases, and the junction held 3 bases outside the gene matches. The CDR3 spans 11 residues. CDR3 coding DNA: TGCAGCGTTGATTGGGGGGGAACGCAGTATTTT. This translates into CSVDWGGTQYF.

The chain is built from TRBV4-1 and TRBJ2-1; D may be TRBD1 (5 bases). Germline CDR1 is MGHRA and CDR2 is YSYEKL. The V gene lost 0 bases and the J gene lost 0 bases, with 9 bases spanning the gap. CDR3 length: 16 amino acids. The CDR3 sequence: CASSQERGSSYNEQFF. The CDR3 DNA reads TGCGCCAGCAGCCAAGAAAGGGGCAGCTCCTACAATGAGCAGTTCTTC.